Sequencing of this T cell receptor (beta chain) was carried out in a study of blood T cell repertoires in COVID-19. CDR3 size: 13 residues. V was cut by 2 bases and J by 6 bases, with 7 bases left in between. Germline values: CDR1 SGHAT, CDR2 FQNNGV. Measured with immunoSEQ multiplex PCR; TCRdb has only the in-frame clones, and not every one. The table shows about 330,000 clones, with about 89% occurring only once. Sequencing input: peripheral blood. The source of this sequence is a man between 18 and 29 years old who had recovered from COVID-19. The chain combines TRBV11-2 with TRBJ2-2; D is unclear. The CDR3 DNA sequence: TGTGCCAGCAGCTTACAGGTTGCCGGGGAGCTGTTTTTT. This codes for CASSLQVAGELFF.